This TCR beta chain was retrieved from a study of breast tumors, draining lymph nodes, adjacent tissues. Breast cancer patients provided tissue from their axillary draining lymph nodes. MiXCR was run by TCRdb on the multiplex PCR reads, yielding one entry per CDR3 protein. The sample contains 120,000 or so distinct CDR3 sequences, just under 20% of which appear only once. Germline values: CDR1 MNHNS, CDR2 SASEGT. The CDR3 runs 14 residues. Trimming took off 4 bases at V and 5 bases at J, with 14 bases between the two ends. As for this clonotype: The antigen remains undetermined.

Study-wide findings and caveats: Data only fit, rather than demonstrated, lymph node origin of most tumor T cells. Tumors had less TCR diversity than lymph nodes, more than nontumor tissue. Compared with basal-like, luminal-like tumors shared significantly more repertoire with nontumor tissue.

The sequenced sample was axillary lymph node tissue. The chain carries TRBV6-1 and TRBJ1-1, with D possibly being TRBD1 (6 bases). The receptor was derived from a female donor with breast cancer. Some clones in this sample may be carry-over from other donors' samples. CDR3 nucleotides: TGTGCCAGCAGTGTGGCTGGGGGGCGAACTGAAGCTTTCTTT. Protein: CASSVAGGRTEAFF.